The 6 T cell receptor beta chains listed next were all sequenced from one sample in a study of T-cell memory formation after mild COVID-19. TCRdb analysed the 5' RACE reads with MiXCR anew, one entry per CDR3 protein. There are about 350,000 distinct CDR3 sequences in the sample; approximately 14% occur only once, and 20% to 25% lies in the top ten. The sequenced sample consisted of PBMCs or a T cell subset sorted from them (not recorded which). The receptors were sampled from a young man who had mild COVID-19 (a few samples of this study predate the infection). Cell type and time point are not known.

This clonotype was counted a few times. The rearrangement links TRBV4-3 to TRBJ2-3, with 7 bases aligning to TRBD2. CDR1 LGHNA and CDR2 YSLEER come from the germline V gene. There are 17 residues in the CDR3. Trimming cost V 1 base and J 2 bases; bases outside gene matches: 9. CDR3 nucleotide sequence: TGCGCCAGCAGCCAAGTGGGCGGGGGACCCTACACAGATACGCAGTATTTT. Encoded protein: CASSQVGGGPYTDTQYF.

V usage is TRBV27 and J usage is TRBJ2-7, with D possibly TRBD1 on 6 matching bases. CDR3 size: 13 residues. Germline V lookup: CDR1 MNHEY, CDR2 SMNVEV (reference sequence). The V end was cut by 4 bases, the J end by 5 bases, with 12 bases between. CDR3 loop: CASSYRVTDEQYF. Written as DNA, the CDR3 is TGTGCCAGCAGTTACAGGGTTACGGACGAGCAGTACTTC.

The chain employs TRBV15 and TRBJ2-7, with D possibly TRBD2 on 5 matching bases. This CDR3 contains 15 residues. V lost 6 bases to trimming and J lost 3 bases, with 18 bases between them. The germline V gene encodes CDR1 LNHNV and CDR2 YYDKDF (reference sequence). The CDR3 DNA is TGTGCCACCAGAACTACCGGCGGGCCGGTCTACGAGCAGTACTTC. It specifies CATRTTGGPVYEQYF. Using reference TRBV15 and TRBJ2-7 for the parts outside the CDR3, the full variable domain is DAMVIQNPRYQVTQFGKPVTLSCSQTLNHNVMYWYQQKSSQAPKLLFHYYDKDFNNEADTPDNFQSRRPNTSFCFLDIRSPGLGDTAMYLCATRTTGGPVYEQYFGPGTRLTVT.

The V call is TRBV6-5, the J call TRBJ1-5; 7 nucleotides line up with TRBD1. V lost 4 bases, J lost 3 bases, and 3 bases stayed unmatched. The CDR3 is 14 amino acids. CDR1 and CDR2 (germline): MNHEY, SVGAGI. The CDR3 nucleotides are TGTGCCAGCAGTTTACAGGGGTTCAATCAGCCCCAGCATTTT. Protein sequence: CASSLQGFNQPQHF.

V and J are TRBV6-6 and TRBJ2-6, with D perhaps matching TRBD1 (6 bases). Per the germline V gene, CDR1 is MNHNY and CDR2 is SVGAGI (reference sequence). The CDR3 contains 15 residues. V gave up 7 bases and J gave up 0 bases, with 10 bases separating them. The CDR3 sequence: CASIRGSSGANVLTF. CDR3 bases: TGTGCCAGCATCAGGGGCTCCTCTGGGGCCAACGTCCTGACTTTC.

V usage is TRBV6-6 and J usage is TRBJ2-5, with D uncertain. Per the germline V gene, CDR1 is MNHNY and CDR2 is SVGAGI (reference sequence). V lost 9 bases, J lost 5 bases, and 7 bases lay in between. The CDR3 is made up of 10 amino acids. Here the CDR3 reads CASRMETQYF. The CDR3 coding sequence is TGTGCCAGTCGGATGGAGACCCAGTACTTC.